These 25 T cell receptor beta chains came from one sample sequenced in a study of shared clonotypes between healthy human individuals. Naivety among CD8 cells was defined by CD45RO negativity and positive CCR7 selection, thereby excluding terminally differentiated effector memory CD45RA+ cells. The protocol was immunoSEQ multiplex PCR, while the TCRdb copy is restricted to in-frame clones and leaves out a portion. The data contain approximately 810,000 clones, roughly 92% of them singletons. Sequenced: naive CD8+ T cells sorted from blood. The receptors were gathered from a man aged 30-40 years in good health.

V is TRBV9 and J is TRBJ2-1, with D possibly TRBD2 on 6 matching bases. The CDR3 has 17 residues. The ends were cut back, 4 bases at V and 2 bases at J, with 19 bases in the middle. Germline loops: CDR1 SGDLS, CDR2 YYNGEE. CDR3 nucleotides: TGTGCCAGCAGCCCCCCCGGAGGGAGTCTCCCCTACAATGAGCAGTTCTTC. Protein sequence: CASSPPGGSLPYNEQFF.

The chain employs TRBV7-7 and TRBJ2-1; maybe TRBD2 (6 bases). Germline loops: CDR1 SSHAT, CDR2 FNYEAQ (reference sequence). This CDR3 has 15 residues. The germline V and J ends were trimmed by 5 bases and 3 bases, with 14 bases remaining between them. The CDR3 nucleotides read TGTGCCAGCAGCCTCCATCGGGGGAGCTACAATGAGCAGTTCTTC. Protein sequence: CASSLHRGSYNEQFF.

This sequence joins TRBV4-1 and TRBJ2-5, with 8 bases matching TRBD1. The germline gives CDR1 MGHRA, CDR2 YSYEKL. The CDR3 runs 17 residues. V trimming: 2 bases; J trimming: 5 bases; junction bases outside the gene matches: 13. CDR3: CASSQQQPGQDGETQYF. The DNA of the CDR3 is TGCGCCAGCAGCCAACAACAACCGGGACAGGATGGGGAGACCCAGTACTTC.

The chain joins TRBV7-9 to TRBJ1-5; 7 bases line up with TRBD1. The germline CDR1 and CDR2 sequences are SEHNR and FQNEAQ (reference sequence). The CDR3 is 13 residues long. Trimming at V came to 5 bases and at J to 6 bases, leaving 4 bases not matched to a gene. CDR3 in DNA: TGTGCCAGCAGCGAACAGGGGTTTCAGCCCCAGCATTTT. Its protein is CASSEQGFQPQHF. Looking up the rest from reference TRBV7-9 and TRBJ1-5 gives the full variable domain: DTGVSQNPRHKITKRGQNVTFRCDPISEHNRLYWYRQTLGQGPEFLTYFQNEAQLEKSRLLSDRFSAERPKGSFSTLEIQRTEQGDSAMYLCASSEQGFQPQHFGDGTRLSIL.

V and J are TRBV7-2 and TRBJ2-1, with D possibly matching TRBD2 (5 bases). The CDR3 consists of 12 residues. The V end was cut by 5 bases, the J end by 7 bases, with 9 bases between. CDR1 is SGHTA and CDR2 is FQGNSA in the germline V gene. CDR3: CASSQRINEQFF. As DNA, the CDR3 is TGTGCCAGCAGCCAGCGGATAAATGAGCAGTTCTTC.

A remark on this clone: A read error is the likely source, as a far larger clone sits one nucleotide away. The CDR3 spells CASRGVSYEQYF. CDR3 bases: TGTGCCAGCAGAGGGGTATCCTACGAGCAGTACTTC. This sequence joins TRBV6-6 and TRBJ2-7, with TRBD1 as a possible D gene (5 bases). The CDR3 loop spans 12 amino acids. V was clipped by 6 bases and J by 1 base, with 7 bases between them. Germline-derived CDR1 and CDR2 are MNHNY and SVGAGI (reference sequence).

V and J are TRBV7-6 and TRBJ2-5; 10 bases match TRBD2. CDR3 length: 18 amino acids. Germline loops: CDR1 SGHVS, CDR2 FNYEAQ. V trimming: 5 bases; J trimming: 1 base; junction bases outside the gene matches: 13. The CDR3 here is CASSPNSRAGGPQETQYF. The CDR3 coding sequence is TGTGCCAGCAGCCCTAATTCCCGAGCGGGAGGGCCCCAAGAGACCCAGTACTTC.

The chain employs TRBV29-1 and TRBJ1-2, with no clear D. Per the germline V gene, CDR1 is SQVTM and CDR2 is ANQGSEA. The CDR3 spans 15 residues. Trimming pared 4 bases from V and 9 bases from J, leaving 24 bases between. The CDR3 DNA is TGCAGCGTTGTAGGAGGGAGCGATGCCCAGTATCGCTACACCTTC. Translating gives CSVVGGSDAQYRYTF.

This clone was observed once. The chain is built from TRBV29-1 and TRBJ2-1; D is possibly TRBD1 (6 bases). Germline V gene sequence: CDR1 SQVTM, CDR2 ANQGSEA. V was cut by 6 bases and J by 2 bases, with 20 bases left in between. The length of the CDR3 is 16 residues. CDR3 bases: TGCAGCGTCGAGTCTGTGGTACAGGGTACCTACAATGAGCAGTTCTTC. Encoded protein: CSVESVVQGTYNEQFF.

This chain links TRBV5-1 with TRBJ2-3, with a weak D call TRBD2 (5 bases). The CDR3 is 12 residues long. CDR1 is SGHRS and CDR2 is YFSETQ in the germline V gene. Trimming shortened V by 4 bases and J by 4 bases, and 7 bases separated the two germline ends. The CDR3 DNA follows: TGCGCCAGCAGCCCCGGGGCAGATACGCAGTATTTT. It yields the protein CASSPGADTQYF.

This rearrangement joins TRBV5-1 to TRBJ2-1; perhaps TRBD1 as D (6 bases). Per the germline V gene, CDR1 is SGHRS and CDR2 is YFSETQ. Trimming shortened V by 4 bases and J by 9 bases, and 8 bases separated the two germline ends. The CDR3 is 11 amino acids. Here the CDR3 reads CASSPGVEQFF. Here the CDR3 DNA reads TGCGCCAGCAGCCCAGGGGTTGAGCAGTTCTTC.

The chain couples TRBV7-8 to TRBJ2-7; D is undetermined. V was trimmed by 1 base and J by 5 bases, leaving 9 bases between them. The germline V gene encodes CDR1 SGHVS and CDR2 FQNEAQ. The CDR3 is made up of 13 amino acids. The CDR3 coding sequence is TGTGCCAGCAGCTTAGGTTCCTACAACGAGCAGTACTTC. Amino acid sequence: CASSLGSYNEQYF. The full variable domain, its missing parts supplied by reference TRBV7-8 and TRBJ2-7, is GAGVSQSPRYKVAKRGQDVALRCDPISGHVSLFWYQQALGQGPEFLTYFQNEAQLDKSGLPSDRFFAERPEGSVSTLKIQRTQQEDSAVYLCASSLGSYNEQYFGPGTRLTVT.

V and J are TRBV28 and TRBJ1-1; no reliable D call. From germline, CDR1 is MDHEN and CDR2 SYDVKM. Trimming removed 6 bases at V and 0 bases at J, with 11 bases between. There are 14 residues in the CDR3. The CDR3 here is CASSRTNVNTEAFF. The CDR3 DNA is TGTGCCAGCAGCCGAACGAACGTGAACACTGAAGCTTTCTTT.

The V call is TRBV5-1, the J call TRBJ2-5; perhaps D is TRBD1 or TRBD2 (6 bases each). CDR1 and CDR2 from the germline V gene are SGHRS and YFSETQ. The V end lost 0 bases, the J end lost 0 bases, and 12 bases lay between the germline ends. This CDR3 is built from 16 residues. The CDR3 here is CASSLGEGGNQETQYF. The CDR3 DNA sequence: TGCGCCAGCAGCTTGGGTGAAGGGGGGAACCAAGAGACCCAGTACTTC. Filled out from reference TRBV5-1 and TRBJ2-5, the complete variable domain reads KAGVTQTPRYLIKTRGQQVTLSCSPISGHRSVSWYQQTPGQGLQFLFEYFSETQRNKGNFPGRFSGRQFSNSRSEMNVSTLELGDSALYLCASSLGEGGNQETQYFGPGTRLLVL.

This clone was seen once. Additional DNA sequences in this sample encode the identical CDR3. The J gene is TRBJ2-2, the V gene TRBV11-3; D tentatively reads TRBD1 or TRBD2 (5 bases each). Looked up from germline, CDR1 is SGHNT and CDR2 is YENEEA. CDR3 length: 14 residues. V lost 3 bases, J lost 2 bases, and 7 bases lay in between. The CDR3 DNA sequence: TGTGCCAGCAGCTTTGGGGGAAACACCGGGGAGCTGTTTTTT. Translating it yields CASSFGGNTGELFF.

There are a few counts of this clone. The rearrangement links TRBV2 to TRBJ2-7; 7 bases map to TRBD2. Germline V gene sequence: CDR1 SNHLY, CDR2 FYNNEI. This CDR3 has 18 amino acids. The junction had 12 bases not matched to a gene; V was cut back by 1 base and J by 0 bases. CDR3 amino acids: CASSEVTSLSPDSYEQYF. The DNA for the CDR3 is TGTGCCAGCAGTGAAGTGACTAGCCTAAGCCCCGACTCCTACGAGCAGTACTTC.

The count of this clone is one. The gene calls are TRBV4-1 and TRBJ2-5; unclear D gene. The length of the CDR3 is 16 residues. Germline V CDR1 and CDR2: MGHRA, YSYEKL. Deletions cut 0 bases from V and 5 bases from J, with 16 bases between. Here the CDR3 DNA reads TGCGCCAGCAGCCAAGAGTCCGCGGCTTCCCGGGAGACCCAGTACTTC. Encoded protein: CASSQESAASRETQYF.

The V and J genes are TRBV5-5 and TRBJ2-2, with 7 bases aligning to TRBD2. From germline, CDR1 is SGHKS and CDR2 YYEKEE (reference sequence). Losses at the gene ends were 2 bases for V and 8 bases for J; bases not matched to a gene: 6. CDR3 length equals 14 residues. CDR3 nucleotides: TGTGCCAGCAGCTTAGGGAGGGGTCCAGGGGAGCTGTTTTTT. Protein: CASSLGRGPGELFF.

The chain has TRBV5-6 and TRBJ2-2, with D unresolved. The V end was cut by 2 bases, the J end by 4 bases, with 15 bases between. This CDR3 is 16 amino acids long. The germline gives CDR1 SGHDT, CDR2 YYEEEE. The CDR3 DNA is TGTGCCAGCAGCTTTGGCAGGTGGTCGGGCACCGGGGAGCTGTTTTTT. This translates into CASSFGRWSGTGELFF.

The chain employs TRBV27 and TRBJ2-7; a possible D gene is TRBD1 (5 bases). Trimming took 7 bases from V and 2 from J, leaving 18 bases between them. CDR3 length: 15 residues. Germline CDR1 is MNHEY and CDR2 is SMNVEV (reference sequence). This CDR3 is CASIHQQAGTYEQYF. CDR3 DNA sequence: TGTGCCAGCATCCACCAACAGGCCGGTACCTACGAGCAGTACTTC.

The genes are TRBV5-1 and TRBJ2-1; D is perhaps TRBD2 (5 bases). The CDR3 totals 16 residues. The V and J ends lost 1 base and 6 bases respectively, with 17 bases between them. CDR1 is SGHRS, CDR2 YFSETQ, per germline. This chain's CDR3 is CASSLPRETKLNEQFF. The CDR3 DNA reads TGCGCCAGCAGCTTGCCACGGGAAACGAAGCTCAATGAGCAGTTCTTC.

The gene calls are TRBV29-1 and TRBJ2-1; TRBD2 agrees at 8 bases. This CDR3 is built from 15 residues. From germline, CDR1 is SQVTM and CDR2 ANQGSEA. J was trimmed by 0 bases and V by 4 bases; bases with no gene match: 5. The DNA for the CDR3 is TGCAGCGTTGGATCAAGCGGGAGCTCCTACAATGAGCAGTTCTTC. This codes for CSVGSSGSSYNEQFF.

The chain is built from TRBV15 and TRBJ2-3; maybe TRBD2 (6 bases). The V gene's germline CDR1 is LNHNV and CDR2 YYDKDF (reference sequence). CDR3 length: 15 residues. V lost 2 bases, J lost 5 bases, and 14 bases lay in between. The CDR3 nucleotides are TGTGCCACCAGCAGAACCGCGGAGGGGATAGATACGCAGTATTTT. Translation: CATSRTAEGIDTQYF.

V gene TRBV7-9 combines with J gene TRBJ2-7; 10 nucleotides align to TRBD2. J lost 0 bases, V lost 3 bases, and 8 bases had no gene match. The CDR3 is made up of 17 amino acids. Germline V CDR1 and CDR2: SEHNR, FQNEAQ (reference sequence). The CDR3 DNA sequence: TGTGCCAGCAGCTTCAATCGCCGGACTAGCGGCTCCTACGAGCAGTACTTC. Translating gives CASSFNRRTSGSYEQYF.

This clone was counted a single time. The genes are TRBV15 and TRBJ1-1, with no clear D. V lost 1 base to trimming and J lost 4 bases, with 7 bases between them. The CDR3 consists of 13 residues. Germline loops: CDR1 LNHNV, CDR2 YYDKDF (reference sequence). The CDR3 coding sequence is TGTGCCACCAGCAGAGGTACGGCCACTGAAGCTTTCTTT. Translated, it gives CATSRGTATEAFF.